This TCR beta chain was sequenced in a study of T cells after yellow fever vaccination (dated by TCRdb to between 2017 and 2020). The study in broad terms: The SMART-Seq v4 Ultra Low Input RNA kit was used to prepare libraries from fractions with low cell numbers. To follow T-cell clones before and after primary and booster YFV17D yellow fever vaccination, bulk TCR alpha and beta repertoires were sequenced over time. Two healthy male donors, one aged 18 to 29 and one aged 30 to 40 years, made up the cohort. Blood was drawn at multiple timepoints before and after primary and secondary immunization, with bulk PBMC replicates and cell subsets isolated.

What the study reported, not specific to this receptor: A small share of clonotypes occurred in both CD4 and CD8 compartments, likely arising from convergent recombination. Because abundant contaminating clonotypes from the bulk population could be contained in FACS-sorted repertoires, computational filtering was required. Compared with the primary T-cell response, the secondary T-cell response was weaker but faster, peaking on day 5 rather than day 15. The study included only a couple of donors, which limits how far the findings can be generalized. Most clones expanded after primary vaccination (around 96% of CD4 and 88% of CD8) were re-detected after the booster, suggesting that broad memory maintenance occurred.

The treatment or condition label, read with the paper, signifies: live attenuated yellow fever vaccine strain. At each blood-draw timepoint, two biological replicates of bulk PBMCs were obtained. A standard Ficoll-Paque protocol was used to isolate PBMCs from peripheral blood. TriZol was used to extract RNA from bulk PBMCs, CD4 and CD8 fractions, and dextramer-positive and dextramer-negative fractions. Notes on this clonotype: No cognate antigen has been identified for it. Base qualities are not at hand, and no much larger clone is one base apart.

The germline V gene specifies SQVTM as CDR1 and ANQGSEA as CDR2. Between the V and J ends, shortened by 4 bases and 1 base respectively, the junction contains 13 bases. Counted from cysteine to phenylalanine, this CDR3 has 14 amino acids. The DNA shown is the 42-base CDR3, in frame from base 1. TCR cDNA was synthesized by 5'RACE template switching, through which a universal primer site and unique molecular identifiers were introduced. Priming of cDNA synthesis was performed from both the TCR alpha and TCR beta constant segments. Library amplification used two PCR steps, and the second PCR step added sample barcodes and sequencing adapters. Sequencing of the libraries was done on either Illumina HiSeq 2500 (2x100 bp) or NovaSeq (2x150 bp). In the original analysis: MIGEC handled demultiplexing of reads and collapsing into UMI consensus sequences, while MiXCR performed V(D)J alignment. Vaccine-responding clonotypes were identified with edgeR using replicate PBMC samples, with FDR below 0.01 and a log2 fold change above 5 up to day 15 being required. CD4 or CD8 identity was assigned to each bulk clonotype according to whether the clonotype was present at higher abundance in the sequenced CD4 repertoire or the sequenced CD8 repertoire. TCRdb reanalyzed the raw reads on its own, using fastp at Q25 for trimming and MiXCR for clone calling, and kept in-frame beta chains. Every entry covers one CDR3 protein and lists the most common genes and DNA from its rows. None of the V and J calls come from the authors' own analysis; TCRdb made them. For this sample the table gives about 630,000 distinct CDR3 sequences, of which roughly 12% were detected only once. The ten biggest clones cover approximately 15% of the sample.

The sequence joins TRBV29-1 to TRBJ1-2; the D gene assignment is ambiguous. This TCR came from a man aged 30 to 45 who received the YFV17D yellow fever vaccine. The sample was PBMCs, taken on the day of the yellow fever booster vaccination. The DNA reads TGCAGCGTTGTGGAGGCTGTCCTTAACTATGGCTACACCTTC. Its coded protein is CSVVEAVLNYGYTF.